The rows below give T cell receptor beta chains drawn from one sample of a study of CD8+ T cells in alopecia areata. Generated by immunoSEQ multiplex PCR, the TCRdb table keeps only in-frame clones and is missing some. Among over 150,000 clones listed, about 55% were seen once. Sequenced material: CD8+ T cells sorted from blood, taken at week 24, from a patient treated with tofacitinib. The receptors shown here come from a human donor with alopecia areata. Each CDR3 is given with its conserved first and last residue. Fields, in order: D gene, clone size, V gene, J gene, CDR3 protein, CDR3 DNA. The D gene is left open where the match is weak. The size of a clone is reported for some rows only, either as once, few or many, or as a class for expanded clones.

TRBD1	few	TRBV29-1	TRBJ1-1	CSVAGGSNTEAFF	TGCAGCGTAGCAGGGGGCTCGAACACTGAAGCTTTCTTT
.	.	TRBV7-2	TRBJ2-7	CASSLVWYEQYF	TGTGCCAGCAGCTTAGTGTGGTACGAGCAGTACTTC
.	once	TRBV6-4	TRBJ2-5	CASSPIREETQYF	TGTGCCAGCAGTCCTATTCGAGAAGAGACCCAGTACTTC
.	.	TRBV7-9	TRBJ1-1	CASSYPGGGNTEAFF	TGTGCCAGCAGCTACCCGGGAGGTGGGAACACTGAAGCTTTCTTT
.	.	TRBV11-3	TRBJ2-7	CASSPRGPYEQYF	TGTGCCAGCAGCCCCCGGGGCCCCTACGAGCAGTACTTC
.	.	TRBV30	TRBJ2-7	CAWSVGRGLYEQYF	TGTGCCTGGAGTGTCGGCAGGGGACTCTACGAGCAGTACTTC
.	few	TRBV27	TRBJ1-2	CASSPGYGYTF	TGTGCCAGCAGTCCTGGCTATGGCTACACCTTC
TRBD1	.	TRBV27	TRBJ2-3	CASSLRTGIGDTQYF	TGTGCCAGCAGTTTAAGGACAGGTATAGGAGATACGCAGTATTTT
TRBD2	few	TRBV13	TRBJ2-1	CASTSGGGEQFF	TGTGCCAGCACCTCTGGGGGGGGTGAGCAGTTCTTC
TRBD2	.	TRBV6-5	TRBJ2-3	CASSLSGTSVDTQYF	TGTGCCAGCAGTTTATCCGGGACTAGCGTCGATACGCAGTATTTT
.	.	TRBV9	TRBJ2-3	CASSVGNGVTDTQYF	TGTGCCAGCAGCGTAGGAAATGGTGTCACAGATACGCAGTATTTT
.	.	TRBV7-9	TRBJ2-5	CASSSLTLLPQETQYF	TGTGCCAGCAGCTCCTTAACTCTTCTCCCTCAAGAGACCCAGTACTTC
.	few	TRBV4-3	TRBJ1-4	CASSHNTDRNEKLFF	TGCGCCAGCAGCCACAATACAGATCGTAATGAAAAACTGTTTTTT
.	.	TRBV15	TRBJ2-3	CATSRVAQDTQYF	TGTGCCACCAGCAGAGTGGCTCAGGATACGCAGTATTTT
.	.	TRBV6-5	TRBJ1-1	CASGRVATEAFF	TGTGCCAGCGGCAGGGTTGCCACTGAAGCTTTCTTT
TRBD1	few	TRBV30	TRBJ2-7	CAWSVGTGLYEQYF	TGTGCCTGGAGTGTGGGGACAGGCCTTTACGAGCAGTACTTC
TRBD1	.	TRBV19	TRBJ1-1	CASSIGTGVRNTEAFF	TGTGCCAGTAGTATCGGGACAGGGGTTAGGAACACTGAAGCTTTCTTT
.	.	TRBV7-6	TRBJ2-7	CASSLGSGPYEQYF	TGTGCCAGCAGCTTAGGTAGCGGTCCCTACGAGCAGTACTTC
.	.	TRBV9	TRBJ2-7	CASSGGGEQYF	TGTGCCAGCAGCGGAGGGGGAGAGCAGTACTTC
.	.	TRBV2	TRBJ2-5	CASEGGLTGPIQETQYF	TGTGCCAGCGAGGGCGGATTAACAGGGCCGATCCAAGAGACCCAGTACTTC
.	.	TRBV30	TRBJ1-2	CALRGLGYTF	TGTGCCCTTCGGGGGCTGGGCTACACCTTC
.	.	TRBV6-5	TRBJ1-1	CASSYSKAVNTEAFF	TGTGCCAGCAGTTACTCGAAGGCGGTGAACACTGAAGCTTTCTTT
.	.	TRBV15	TRBJ1-1	CATSGGLGNTEAFF	TGTGCCACCAGCGGCGGCCTTGGGAACACTGAAGCTTTCTTT
.	.	TRBV19	TRBJ1-5	CASSIGDRPLPQPQHF	TGTGCCAGTAGTATCGGTGACAGACCACTCCCGCAGCCCCAGCATTTT
.	.	TRBV13	TRBJ2-2	CASSPYRDTGELFF	TGTGCCAGCAGCCCGTACAGGGACACCGGGGAGCTGTTTTTT
.	.	TRBV30	TRBJ1-1	CAWSDLSYTEAFF	TGTGCCTGGAGTGATCTCAGCTACACTGAAGCTTTCTTT
TRBD1	.	TRBV2	TRBJ2-3	CASSKGTELTQYF	TGTGCCAGCAGCAAAGGGACAGAGCTGACGCAGTATTTT
TRBD1	once	TRBV5-1	TRBJ2-7	CASSSEGGIGYEQYF	TGCGCCAGCAGCTCTGAAGGGGGCATCGGGTACGAGCAGTACTTC
.	.	TRBV9	TRBJ2-7	CASSGGEAPSIYEQYF	TGTGCCAGCAGCGGGGGGGAGGCCCCGTCGATCTACGAGCAGTACTTC
.	.	TRBV30	TRBJ1-4	CAWSTVGTNEKLFF	TGTGCCTGGAGTACGGTGGGCACTAATGAAAAACTGTTTTTT
.	.	TRBV4-3	TRBJ1-2	CASSQDRSYGYTF	TGCGCCAGCAGCCAAGACAGGAGCTATGGCTACACCTTC
.	few	TRBV29-1	TRBJ1-2	CSVRRGEDYGYTF	TGCAGCGTTCGGCGGGGAGAAGACTATGGCTACACCTTC
.	.	TRBV11-2	TRBJ2-7	CAGSSGGAAWQYF	TGTGCCGGCAGCTCCGGGGGCGCCGCGTGGCAGTACTTC
.	.	TRBV7-9	TRBJ1-1	CASSSRTDNTEAFF	TGTGCCAGCAGCTCAAGGACAGACAACACTGAAGCTTTCTTT
.	.	TRBV5-6	TRBJ2-7	CASSLSGGALLYEQYF	TGTGCCAGCAGCTTGTCCGGGGGAGCTCTCCTCTACGAGCAGTACTTC
.	.	TRBV6-1	TRBJ1-2	CASSDRPPPSGGYTF	TGTGCCAGCAGTGATCGCCCACCCCCCAGTGGGGGCTACACCTTC
TRBD2	.	TRBV27	TRBJ2-1	CASSGTSGGEHNEQFF	TGTGCCAGCAGCGGGACTAGCGGGGGGGAACACAATGAGCAGTTCTTC
.	.	TRBV4-1	TRBJ1-2	CASSQDSLYGYTF	TGCGCCAGCAGCCAAGATAGTCTCTATGGCTACACCTTC
.	.	TRBV4-1	TRBJ2-1	CASSQIGGDEQFF	TGCGCCAGCAGCCAAATAGGCGGGGATGAGCAGTTCTTC
.	few	TRBV4-3	TRBJ1-1	CASSLRLGANTEAFF	TGCGCCAGCAGCCTACGCCTAGGAGCGAACACTGAAGCTTTCTTT
TRBD1	.	TRBV5-1	TRBJ2-7	CASSLPGTGGEQYF	TGCGCCAGCAGCTTACCCGGGACAGGGGGCGAGCAGTACTTC
TRBD1	.	TRBV7-9	TRBJ2-7	CASSTGQVYEQYF	TGTGCCAGCAGCACAGGACAGGTCTACGAGCAGTACTTC
.	.	TRBV5-5	TRBJ2-7	CASLQGPGDSYEQYF	TGTGCCAGCTTACAGGGGCCGGGAGACTCCTACGAGCAGTACTTC
.	.	TRBV4-3	TRBJ1-5	CASSQDEGRGQPQHF	TGCGCCAGCAGCCAAGATGAGGGTAGGGGCCAGCCCCAGCATTTT
TRBD1	.	TRBV30	TRBJ1-1	CAWSSGGETEAFF	TGTGCCTGGAGTTCAGGGGGCGAGACTGAAGCTTTCTTT
TRBD1	.	TRBV5-6	TRBJ2-7	CASSLRTGSHEQYF	TGTGCCAGCAGCTTAAGGACAGGGTCCCACGAGCAGTACTTC
.	.	TRBV19	TRBJ1-2	CASSKEEIDGYTF	TGTGCCAGTAGTAAGGAGGAAATAGATGGCTACACCTTC
.	.	TRBV27	TRBJ1-5	CASRRQSNSNQPQHF	TGTGCCAGCAGAAGACAGAGTAATAGCAATCAGCCCCAGCATTTT
.	.	TRBV5-1	TRBJ1-2	CASSLNRNYGYTF	TGCGCCAGCAGCTTGAACAGGAACTATGGCTACACCTTC
.	once	TRBV11-2	TRBJ2-7	CASSPQAYEQYF	TGTGCCAGCAGCCCACAGGCATACGAGCAGTACTTC
TRBD2	few	TRBV30	TRBJ2-7	CAWSASGAYEQYF	TGTGCCTGGAGTGCGAGCGGGGCTTACGAGCAGTACTTC
.	few	TRBV1	TRBJ2-1	CTSSLRGGEGEQFF	TGCACCAGCAGCCTGCGGGGGGGTGAAGGTGAGCAGTTCTTC
.	.	TRBV6-1	TRBJ1-5	CASSEHQPQHF	TGTGCCAGCAGTGAACATCAGCCCCAGCATTTT
.	few	TRBV5-6	TRBJ2-7	CASSLTVYEQYF	TGTGCCAGCAGCTTGACGGTTTACGAGCAGTACTTC
.	.	TRBV4-3	TRBJ2-3	CASSQERGEGAQYF	TGCGCCAGCAGCCAAGAAAGGGGGGAGGGCGCGCAGTATTTT
TRBD1	.	TRBV11-2	TRBJ2-7	CASSPRDRYYEQYF	TGTGCCAGCAGCCCCCGGGACAGGTACTACGAGCAGTACTTC
.	.	TRBV4-1	TRBJ2-7	CASSQMSGGYEQYF	TGCGCCAGCAGCCAAATGTCCGGCGGCTACGAGCAGTACTTC
.	.	TRBV30	TRBJ2-7	CAWSTGLGNEQYF	TGTGCCTGGAGTACAGGGTTGGGCAACGAGCAGTACTTC
TRBD1	.	TRBV6-6	TRBJ1-5	CASSYWDRTSNQPQHF	TGTGCCAGCAGTTACTGGGACAGGACAAGCAATCAGCCCCAGCATTTT